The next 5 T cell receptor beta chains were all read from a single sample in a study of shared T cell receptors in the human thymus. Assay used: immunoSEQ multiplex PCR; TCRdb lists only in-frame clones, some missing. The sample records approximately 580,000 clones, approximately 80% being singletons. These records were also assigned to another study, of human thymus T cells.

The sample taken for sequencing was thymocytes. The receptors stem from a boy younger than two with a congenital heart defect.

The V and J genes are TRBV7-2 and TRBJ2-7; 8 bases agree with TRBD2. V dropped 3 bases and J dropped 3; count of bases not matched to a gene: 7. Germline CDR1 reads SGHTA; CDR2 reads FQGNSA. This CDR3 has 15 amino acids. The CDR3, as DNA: TGTGCCAGCAGCTTCTTAGCGGGAATGTTCTACGAGCAGTACTTC. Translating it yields CASSFLAGMFYEQYF.

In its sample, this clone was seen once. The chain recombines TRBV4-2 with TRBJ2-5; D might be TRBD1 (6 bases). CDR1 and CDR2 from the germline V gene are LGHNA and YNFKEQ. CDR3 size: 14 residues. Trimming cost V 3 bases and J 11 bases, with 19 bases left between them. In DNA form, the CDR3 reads TGTGCCAGCAGCCATGGCCGGACAGTCCTTGGGCAGTACTTC. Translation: CASSHGRTVLGQYF.

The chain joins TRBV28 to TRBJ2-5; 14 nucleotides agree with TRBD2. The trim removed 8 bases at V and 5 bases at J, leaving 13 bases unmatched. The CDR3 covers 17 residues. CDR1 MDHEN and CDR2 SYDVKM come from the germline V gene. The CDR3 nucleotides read TGTGCCAGCTCCCCGGGACTAGCGGGAGATCGGTTGGAGACCCAGTACTTC. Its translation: CASSPGLAGDRLETQYF.

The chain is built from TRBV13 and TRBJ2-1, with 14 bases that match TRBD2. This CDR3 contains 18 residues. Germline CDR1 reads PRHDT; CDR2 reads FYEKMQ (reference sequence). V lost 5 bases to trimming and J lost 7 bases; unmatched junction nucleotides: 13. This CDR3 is CASSPHPRLAGGENEQFF. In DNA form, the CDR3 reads TGTGCCAGCAGCCCCCACCCGAGACTAGCGGGAGGGGAGAATGAGCAGTTCTTC.

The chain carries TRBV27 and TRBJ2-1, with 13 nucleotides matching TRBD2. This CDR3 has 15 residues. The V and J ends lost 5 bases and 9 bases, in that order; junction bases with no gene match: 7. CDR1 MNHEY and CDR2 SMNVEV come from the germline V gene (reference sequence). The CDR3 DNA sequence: TGTGCCAGCAGTCCCACTAGCGGGAGGGCCAGTGAGCAGTTCTTC. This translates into CASSPTSGRASEQFF.